One T cell receptor (beta chain) is described in this entry. Its antigen is as yet unknown. Time point specified: persistent/refractory GD, antithyroid drugs over 5 years with positive TRAb. Scientists built the TCR library using RNA that was extracted from PBMCs. Patients met American Thyroid Association criteria for Graves' disease. The V gene end was trimmed by 0 bases and the J gene end by 2 bases; junction bases not matched to a gene: 2. The CDR3 has 15 residues. Looked up from germline, CDR1 is DFQATT and CDR2 is SNEGSKA (reference sequence). The data are from a study of regulatory T cells in long-lasting Graves disease. TCR beta libraries were built with iRepertoire HTBI primers and Arm-PCR of CDR3 regions. TCRdb called the multiplex PCR reads again in MiXCR, with one record for every CDR3 protein. The sample includes 300,000 to 350,000 distinct CDR3 sequences, roughly a fifth of them seen just once.

Study-wide points: Repertoires from persistent disease leaned toward TRBV28, TRBJ1-2 and TRBJ2-5.

The sequenced sample was peripheral blood mononuclear cells (PBMCs), obtained when the disease was refractory, from a patient treated with antithyroid drugs. This chain links TRBV20-1 with TRBJ1-5, with TRBD1 matching 9 bases. The receptor was isolated from a female donor with Graves disease. CDR3 protein: CSARDWDRGNQPQHF. The CDR3, as DNA: TGCAGTGCTAGAGATTGGGACAGGGGCAATCAGCCCCAGCATTTT.